The source of this T cell receptor (beta chain) is a study of shared clonotypes between healthy human individuals. Clones were read by immunoSEQ multiplex PCR, and TCRdb kept only the in-frame ones, dropping some. The table lists just over 2,000,000 clones, roughly 95% of them singletons. Germline lookup yields CDR1 GTSNPN and CDR2 SVGIG (reference sequence). After removal of 3 bases from V and 7 bases from J, the junction contained 11 bases not matched to a gene. This CDR3 spans 15 amino acids. The sequence derives from a man between 18 and 35 years old in good health. V usage is TRBV30 and J usage is TRBJ2-2; TRBD2 matches at 7 bases. The sample taken for sequencing was naive CD4+ T cells sorted from blood. Stated subset: CD45RA+ positively selected. The CDR3 here is CAWSGGRAGGGELFF. The CDR3 DNA sequence: TGTGCCTGGAGCGGTGGGAGGGCAGGAGGCGGGGAGCTGTTTTTT. The entire variable domain, with the rest obtained from reference TRBV30 and TRBJ2-2, is as follows: SQTIHQWPATLVQPVGSPLSLECTVEGTSNPNLYWYRQAAGRGLQLLFYSVGIGQISSEVPQNLSASRPQDRQFILSSKKLLLSDSGFYLCAWSGGRAGGGELFFGEGSRLTVL.